The entry below describes one T cell receptor beta chain. This entry belongs to a study of T-cell reconstitution after alpha-beta-depleted transplantation in children. From germline, CDR1 is ENHRY and CDR2 SYGVKD. With 4 bases removed from V and 1 base from J, the gap between germline ends came to 15 bases. This CDR3 has 16 amino acids. Unique molecular identifiers were used in preparing the TCRbeta library. One entry per CDR3 protein results from TCRdb running MiXCR on the PCR reads. The table records 90,000 to 100,000 distinct CDR3 sequences, 9.5% to 15% of them present only once. The sample was PBMCs from the stem cell graft donor, taken from the stem cell graft. The source of this sequence is a human donor who donated a stem cell graft to a child with inherited bone marrow failure. The V gene is TRBV10-3, the J gene TRBJ2-3; D is perhaps TRBD1 (6 bases). CDR3 sequence: CAISAPKTGGTDTQYF. The DNA for the CDR3 is TGTGCCATCAGTGCACCAAAGACAGGAGGCACAGATACGCAGTATTTT.